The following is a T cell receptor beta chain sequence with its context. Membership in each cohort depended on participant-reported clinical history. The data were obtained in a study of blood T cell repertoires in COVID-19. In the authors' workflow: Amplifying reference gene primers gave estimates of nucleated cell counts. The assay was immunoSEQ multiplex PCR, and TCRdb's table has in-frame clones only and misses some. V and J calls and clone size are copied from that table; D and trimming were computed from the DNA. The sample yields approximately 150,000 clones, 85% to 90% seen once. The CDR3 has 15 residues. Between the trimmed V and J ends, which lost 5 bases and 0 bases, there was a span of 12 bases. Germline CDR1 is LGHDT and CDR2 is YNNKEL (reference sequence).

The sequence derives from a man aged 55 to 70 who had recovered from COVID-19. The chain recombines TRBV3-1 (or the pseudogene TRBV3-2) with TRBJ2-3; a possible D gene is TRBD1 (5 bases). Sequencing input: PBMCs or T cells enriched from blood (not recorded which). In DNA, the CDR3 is TGTGCCAGCAGCTTTAAAGGGGCTAGCACAGATACGCAGTATTTT. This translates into CASSFKGASTDTQYF.